A single sample is the source of the 5 T cell receptor beta chains below, sequenced in a study of T cells in Graves' hyperthyroidism and ophthalmopathy. Template material for amplifying TCR beta CDR3 regions consisted of RNA transcripts. HTBI primers were used for first-round RT-PCR of the TCR CDR3. TCRdb analysed the multiplex PCR reads with MiXCR anew, one entry per CDR3 protein. This sample yields 190,000 or so distinct CDR3 sequences, of which approximately 20% are seen a single time; roughly 44% belongs to the top ten. Sequencing input: blood. Receptors were obtained from a man in his forties with Graves' hyperthyroidism.

This clonotype was seen many times. The chain employs TRBV3-2 and TRBJ2-1. TRBV3-2 is annotated as a pseudogene. This CDR3 comprises 16 residues. The CDR3 region has the DNA TGTGCCAGCAGCCAAACACAGCAAAGAAATCGCAATGAGCAGTTCTTC. It translates to CASSQTQQRNRNEQFF.

The V and J genes are TRBV6-1 and TRBJ2-2; D possibly corresponds to TRBD1 (7 bases). Trimming shortened V by 5 bases and J by 0 bases, and 22 bases separated the two germline ends. Germline CDR1 is MNHNS and CDR2 is SASEGT. The CDR3 consists of 19 residues. CDR3 DNA sequence: TGTGCCAGCAGTTCCGCGGGACAGTCGCTCATTTCGAACACCGGGGAGCTGTTTTTT. Encoded protein: CASSSAGQSLISNTGELFF.

This clonotype has a count of ten or more. The V and J genes are TRBV11-2 and TRBJ1-2; D possibly corresponds to TRBD1 (5 bases). CDR1 is SGHAT, CDR2 FQNNGV, per germline. V was shortened by 4 bases and J by 6 bases, with 21 bases between the two germline ends. CDR3 length: 16 residues. CDR3 residues: CASSSWGTARRDGYTF. CDR3 nucleotides: TGTGCCAGCAGCTCGTGGGGGACCGCCCGAAGGGATGGCTACACCTTC.

This clonotype was seen repeatedly, ten times or more. The CDR3, as DNA: TGTGCCAGCAGCCAAGATGCGGGACAGGGGCCCTTTCTCCTCCACTTT. Protein sequence: CASSQDAGQGPFLLHF. V is TRBV4-2 and J is TRBJ1-6; TRBD1 aligns across 10 bases. The CDR3 totals 16 residues. CDR1 LGHNA and CDR2 YNFKEQ come from the germline V gene. Trimming at V came to 0 bases and at J to 15 bases, leaving 11 bases not matched to a gene.

This chain connects TRBV7-2 to TRBJ2-5; D remains unclear. V lost 5 bases to trimming and J lost 5 bases, with 6 bases between them. Germline V gene sequence: CDR1 SGHTA, CDR2 FQGNSA. The CDR3 covers 11 residues. CDR3 loop: CASSMRETQYF. CDR3 coding DNA: TGTGCCAGCAGCATGCGGGAGACCCAGTACTTC.